The 30 T cell receptor beta chains reported below all come from one sample, sequenced in a study of spatial heterogeneity in lung cancer. This sample's time point: sample taken at primary tumor resection. Researchers sequenced whole RNA taken from tumor, nontumor lung or frozen PBMC without sorting. MiXCR, applied by TCRdb to the 5' RACE reads, yields one record per CDR3 protein. The table shows 40,000 to 50,000 distinct CDR3 sequences, with roughly 15% occurring only once. Here the sequenced sample was PBMCs, taken at surgery. The receptors come from a male donor with early-stage non-small cell lung cancer.

The V and J genes are TRBV11-3 and TRBJ2-7; D is possibly TRBD1 (5 bases). Looked up from germline, CDR1 is SGHNT and CDR2 is YENEEA. V was shortened by 3 bases and J by 2 bases, with 8 bases between the two germline ends. The length of the CDR3 is 13 residues. DNA for the CDR3: TGTGCCAGCAGCTTGGGCAGGGCCTACGAGCAGTACTTC. It yields the protein CASSLGRAYEQYF.

This clonotype has only a few counts. This chain connects TRBV11-2 to TRBJ2-3; 10 nucleotides align to TRBD2. V lost 8 bases and J lost 2; bases outside the gene matches: 13. CDR1 and CDR2 (germline): SGHAT, FQNNGV. The CDR3 runs to 17 residues. Written as DNA, the CDR3 is TGTGCCAGCGCCCCCCTGCTAGCGGGGGCGACCACAGATACGCAGTATTTT. Encoded protein: CASAPLLAGATTDTQYF.

V usage is TRBV9 and J usage is TRBJ1-6; D is ambiguous. This CDR3 region has 15 residues. The germline V and J ends were trimmed by 0 bases and 0 bases, with 4 bases remaining between them. Germline CDR1 is SGDLS and CDR2 is YYNGEE. CDR3 in amino acids: CASSVGGSYNSPLHF. CDR3 bases: TGTGCCAGCAGCGTAGGGGGCTCCTATAATTCACCCCTCCACTTT.

This clonotype was seen only a few times. The chain links TRBV24-1 to TRBJ1-1; D is perhaps TRBD1 (6 bases). The germline V and J ends were trimmed by 3 bases and 7 bases, with 8 bases remaining between them. CDR1 and CDR2 from the germline V gene are KGHDR and SFDVKD. The CDR3 contains 12 residues. This CDR3 reads CATSDGGSEAFF. CDR3 in DNA: TGTGCCACCAGTGATGGGGGCAGTGAAGCTTTCTTT.

This chain uses TRBV7-2 with TRBJ2-2; 8 positions agree with TRBD2. With 5 bases clipped from V and 3 bases from J, the junction kept 8 bases outside the gene matches. The CDR3 runs 16 residues. Germline V gene lookup returns CDR1 SGHTA and CDR2 FQGNSA. CDR3 in amino acids: CASSPLAGGYTGELFF. CDR3 bases: TGTGCCAGCAGCCCCCTGGCGGGAGGATACACCGGGGAGCTGTTTTTT.

This clonotype was found a few times. The chain joins TRBV20-1 to TRBJ2-3; no firm D call. CDR3 length: 14 residues. V lost 0 bases and J lost 2, with 9 bases in between. Germline lookup yields CDR1 DFQATT and CDR2 SNEGSKA (reference sequence). The CDR3, as DNA: TGCAGTGCTAGAGATACGAGGTCCACAGATACGCAGTATTTT. Encoded protein: CSARDTRSTDTQYF.

This chain uses TRBV27 with TRBJ2-2; 9 nucleotides align to TRBD2. The CDR3 runs to 20 residues. Per germline, CDR1 MNHEY and CDR2 SMNVEV (reference sequence). J was trimmed by 7 bases and V by 3 bases; bases with no gene match: 21. DNA for the CDR3: TGTGCCAGCAGTTTGTCCTCCGATCTTGTAGCGGGAGCTTGGATCGGGGAGCTGTTTTTT. As protein: CASSLSSDLVAGAWIGELFF.

Only a few counts were recorded for this clonotype. The CDR3 DNA follows: TGTGCCAGCAGTGTCCGCCAGCAACAAGAGACCCAGTACTTC. This gives the protein CASSVRQQQETQYF. This chain connects TRBV2 to TRBJ2-5; D is ambiguous. V was clipped by 4 bases and J by 2 bases, with 11 bases between them. The CDR3 extends over 14 amino acids. Germline-derived CDR1 and CDR2 are SNHLY and FYNNEI.

The table lists this clonotype with many counts. The genes are TRBV7-2 and TRBJ2-5; unclear D gene. V gave up 4 bases and J gave up 4 bases, with 13 bases separating them. The CDR3 covers 14 residues. Germline assignment: CDR1 SGHTA and CDR2 FQGNSA. In nucleotides, the CDR3 is TGTGCCAGCAGCTCTAGTGAAGCGACAGAGACCCAGTACTTC. It encodes CASSSSEATETQYF.

J is TRBJ2-7 and V is TRBV5-4; the D is unclear. The CDR3 consists of 14 residues. Deletions cut 2 bases from V and 7 bases from J, with 16 bases between. Germline CDR1 SGHNT, CDR2 YYREEE (reference sequence). This CDR3 reads CASSLTPRVQEQYF. CDR3 sequence (DNA): TGTGCCAGCAGCTTAACGCCACGGGTTCAGGAGCAGTACTTC.

This clonotype has just a few counts. The chain couples TRBV2 to TRBJ1-1; tentatively, D is TRBD1 (5 bases). V was shortened by 4 bases and J by 0 bases, with 12 bases between the two germline ends. The germline CDR1 and CDR2 sequences are SNHLY and FYNNEI. The CDR3 is 15 amino acids. CDR3 loop: CASSGQGIMNTEAFF. Written as DNA, the CDR3 is TGTGCCAGCAGTGGGCAGGGCATCATGAACACTGAAGCTTTCTTT.

The V and J genes are TRBV20-1 and TRBJ2-1; 9 bases are shared with TRBD2. Per the germline V gene, CDR1 is DFQATT and CDR2 is SNEGSKA (reference sequence). The V gene end was trimmed by 1 base and the J gene end by 8 bases; junction bases not matched to a gene: 9. CDR3 length: 15 residues. CDR3 nucleotides: TGCAGTGCTAGAGCATATGGCGGGGGGGCCCATGAGCAGTTCTTC. Its protein is CSARAYGGGAHEQFF.

This clonotype was observed many times. The rearrangement joins TRBV4-1 to TRBJ2-5, with D unclear. CDR1 and CDR2 from the germline V gene are MGHRA and YSYEKL. V lost 0 bases, J lost 7 bases, and 12 bases lay in between. The CDR3 length is 14 residues. CDR3 protein: CASSQDGVFGTQYF. The CDR3 DNA reads as TGCGCCAGCAGCCAAGATGGAGTATTCGGGACCCAGTACTTC.

The V gene is TRBV3-1, the J gene TRBJ1-2, with 8 bases aligning to TRBD1. J was trimmed by 3 bases and V by 4 bases; bases with no gene match: 4. Germline loops: CDR1 LGHDT, CDR2 YNNKEL (reference sequence). This CDR3 has 14 residues. The CDR3 DNA reads TGTGCCAGCAGCCCGGTACAGGGGGACTATGGCTACACCTTC. Translating it yields CASSPVQGDYGYTF.

The V and J genes are TRBV7-2 and TRBJ2-1; D is perhaps TRBD1 (5 bases). Per the germline V gene, CDR1 is SGHTA and CDR2 is FQGNSA. The CDR3 length is 15 residues. The V and J ends lost 0 bases and 3 bases respectively, with 9 bases between them. The CDR3: CASSLAGAIYNEQFF. CDR3 sequence (DNA): TGTGCCAGCAGCTTAGCAGGGGCCATCTACAATGAGCAGTTCTTC.

This clonotype was counted only a few times. The gene calls are TRBV24-1 and TRBJ2-2, with 8 bases matching TRBD2. CDR1 is KGHDR, CDR2 SFDVKD, per germline. V lost 4 bases to trimming and J lost 0 bases; unmatched junction nucleotides: 3. The CDR3 sequence is 16 residues long. CDR3 nucleotides: TGTGCCACCAGTGACCCCGGGGGGGCGAACACCGGGGAGCTGTTTTTT. It yields the protein CATSDPGGANTGELFF.

This clonotype was seen more than once but under ten times. The CDR3 DNA is TGCAGTGCAATAAGGGGGGACCTAATGAACACTGAAGCTTTCTTT. This gives the protein CSAIRGDLMNTEAFF. This chain connects TRBV20-1 to TRBJ1-1, with a tentative D call TRBD1 (6 bases). With 6 bases removed from V and 0 bases from J, the gap between germline ends came to 17 bases. The germline V gene has CDR1 DFQATT and CDR2 SNEGSKA (reference sequence). The CDR3 length is 15 residues.

V is TRBV2 and J is TRBJ1-6; possible D gene TRBD1, 5 bases. Germline-derived CDR1 and CDR2 are SNHLY and FYNNEI. Deletions cut 5 bases from V and 0 bases from J, with 8 bases between. CDR3 length equals 15 residues. The DNA for the CDR3 is TGTGCCAGCAGTTCCGACAGCTCCTATAATTCACCCCTCCACTTT. It translates to CASSSDSSYNSPLHF.

To note about this clonotype: This sequence may be a read error, since a much larger clone differs from it by one base. The rearrangement joins TRBV11-3 to TRBJ2-3; 7 bases match TRBD1. The CDR3 is made up of 15 amino acids. Germline V lookup: CDR1 SGHNT, CDR2 YENEEA. CDR3 region: CACSPRQGSTDTQYF. The CDR3 bases are TGTGCCTGCAGCCCGAGACAGGGTAGCACAGATACGCAGTATTTT.

With regard to this clonotype: This may stem from a read error, because a much larger clone lies one nucleotide away. The conserved closing phenylalanine or tryptophan is absent in this CDR3, likely reflecting a read error. The chain carries TRBV28 and TRBJ2-5, with 9 bases that match TRBD1. The germline V gene has CDR1 MDHEN and CDR2 SYDVKM. V trimming: 6 bases; J trimming: 4 bases; junction bases outside the gene matches: 9. The CDR3 covers 15 residues. The CDR3 region has the DNA TGTGCCAGCAGACCCGCGGGACAGGGTGTAGAGACCCAGTACTTA. Amino acids: CASRPAGQGVETQYL.

In its sample, this clonotype was seen a few times. The V gene is TRBV5-1, the J gene TRBJ2-3; a possible D gene is TRBD1 (5 bases). The CDR3 has 16 residues. In germline, CDR1 is SGHRS, CDR2 YFSETQ. V lost 0 bases, J lost 3 bases, and 14 bases lay in between. Written as DNA, the CDR3 is TGCGCCAGCAGCTTGGCCTATGGAAGGGGAACAGATACGCAGTATTTT. The encoded protein is CASSLAYGRGTDTQYF.

Only a few counts were recorded for this clonotype. The chain uses TRBV11-2 and TRBJ2-1, with D possibly being TRBD2 (6 bases). This CDR3 contains 14 residues. V was clipped by 1 base and J by 9 bases, with 13 bases between them. Germline CDR1 reads SGHAT; CDR2 reads FQNNGV. DNA for the CDR3: TGTGCCAGCAGCTTAGGGCCTAGCGCAACTGAGCAGTTCTTC. The encoded protein is CASSLGPSATEQFF. The whole variable domain, remainder taken from reference TRBV11-2 and TRBJ2-1, is EAGVAQSPRYKIIEKRQSVAFWCNPISGHATLYWYQQILGQGPKLLIQFQNNGVVDDSQLPKDRFSAERLKGVDSTLKIQPAKLEDSAVYLCASSLGPSATEQFFGPGTRLTVL.

This clonotype was observed a few times. The chain couples TRBV12-3 or TRBV12-4 to TRBJ1-2; weak D call: TRBD1 (6 bases). The V end lost 0 bases, the J end lost 7 bases, and 9 bases lay between the germline ends. This CDR3 has 13 residues. The CDR3 loop is CASSLAGDTGYTF. CDR3 DNA sequence: TGTGCCAGCAGTTTAGCAGGGGACACTGGCTACACCTTC.

The chain combines TRBV7-2 with TRBJ2-1; 8 bases fit TRBD2. The germline V gene encodes CDR1 SGHTA and CDR2 FQGNSA. The CDR3 spans 13 residues. Trimming at V came to 1 base and at J to 9 bases, leaving 2 bases not matched to a gene. CDR3 sequence: CASSLDGRVEQFF. As DNA, the CDR3 is TGTGCCAGCAGCTTAGACGGGAGGGTTGAGCAGTTCTTC.

This clonotype was picked up a small number of times. This chain uses TRBV7-9 with TRBJ2-3; 7 nucleotides align to TRBD1. This CDR3 has 14 residues. Germline V gives CDR1 SEHNR, CDR2 FQNEAQ (reference sequence). Unmatched junction bases numbered 5, after V lost 4 bases and J lost 4 bases. This CDR3 is CASSSDREPDTQYF. The CDR3 DNA reads TGTGCCAGCAGCTCCGACAGGGAGCCAGATACGCAGTATTTT.

This clonotype was found a few times. The chain uses TRBV6-6 and TRBJ1-1, with D unclear. Germline-derived CDR1 and CDR2 are MNHNY and SVGAGI (reference sequence). The CDR3 consists of 13 residues. The V end was cut by 6 bases, the J end by 3 bases, with 11 bases between. The CDR3 protein is CASRLTVDTEAFF. The CDR3, as DNA: TGTGCCAGCAGACTCACAGTGGACACTGAAGCTTTCTTT.

This rearrangement joins TRBV9 to TRBJ2-5; D is unresolved. V dropped 0 bases and J dropped 2 bases, with 11 bases sitting between them. This CDR3 is 15 amino acids long. Germline V gene data show CDR1 as SGDLS and CDR2 as YYNGEE. The CDR3 nucleotides are TGTGCCAGCAGCGTAGCGGGTCGGCAGCAAGAGACCCAGTACTTC. It translates to CASSVAGRQQETQYF.

This clonotype occurred many times. The rearrangement uses TRBV11-1 and TRBJ2-6; D is undetermined. CDR3 length equals 15 residues. CDR1 is SGHAT, CDR2 FQDESV, per germline (reference sequence). Trimming removed 4 bases from V and 0 bases from J, with 7 bases in between. In nucleotides, the CDR3 is TGTGCCAGCAGCTCCGACCTCTCTGGGGCCAACGTCCTGACTTTC. Residues: CASSSDLSGANVLTF. Complete variable domain (other parts from reference TRBV11-1 and TRBJ2-6): EAEVAQSPRYKITEKSQAVAFWCDPISGHATLYWYRQILGQGPELLVQFQDESVVDDSQLPKDRFSAERLKGVDSTLKIQPAELGDSAMYLCASSSDLSGANVLTFGAGSRLTVL.

This clonotype was detected many times. V and J are TRBV2 and TRBJ2-7; D is ambiguous. The CDR3 consists of 13 residues. Germline V gene sequence: CDR1 SNHLY, CDR2 FYNNEI. Trimming removed 4 bases from V and 0 bases from J, with 7 bases in between. The CDR3: CASSGGVSYEQYF. The CDR3 region has the DNA TGTGCCAGCAGTGGGGGTGTCTCCTACGAGCAGTACTTC. Full variable domain (remainder filled in from reference TRBV2 and TRBJ2-7): EPEVTQTPSHQVTQMGQEVILRCVPISNHLYFYWYRQILGQKVEFLVSFYNNEISEKSEIFDDQFSVERPDGSNFTLKIRSTKLEDSAMYFCASSGGVSYEQYFGPGTRLTVT.

This clonotype was counted many times. V gene TRBV7-9 combines with J gene TRBJ2-1; 10 bases line up with TRBD2. The CDR3 contains 15 residues. CDR1 is SEHNR, CDR2 FQNEAQ, per germline (reference sequence). With V trimmed by 6 bases and J by 9 bases, 11 bases remained unmatched. The DNA of the CDR3 is TGTGCCAGCAGGGACACGGGACTAGCGTACTCTGAGCAGTTCTTC. It is translated as CASRDTGLAYSEQFF.